The 10 T cell receptor beta chains presented below share a single source sample, sequenced in a study of CD8 T cells in ankylosing spondylitis. What these receptors recognize is not known. TCRdb independently ran MiXCR on the 5' RACE reads; one entry per CDR3 protein. The table lists hundreds of thousands of distinct CDR3 sequences, roughly 10% of them singletons. The study's findings and limits: Characteristic of ankylosing spondylitis blood, it appeared, was a TCR beta motif comprising eight highly homologous variants.

Specimen: blood, either unsorted or a sorted T cell fraction (not recorded which). These receptors were obtained from a male donor with ankylosing spondylitis.

This rearrangement joins TRBV6-2 or TRBV6-3 to TRBJ1-2; perhaps TRBD1 as D (6 bases). Trimming shortened V by 6 bases and J by 2 bases, and 13 bases separated the two germline ends. Germline CDR1 reads MNHEY; CDR2 reads SVGEGT. CDR3 length: 14 amino acids. This CDR3 reads CASRETGRNYGYTF. CDR3 in DNA: TGTGCCAGCAGAGAGACAGGACGGAACTATGGCTACACCTTC.

The chain links TRBV20-1 to TRBJ2-3; weak D call: TRBD1 (5 bases). The CDR3 is made up of 16 amino acids. The germline gives CDR1 DFQATT, CDR2 SNEGSKA (reference sequence). Between the trimmed V and J ends, which lost 0 bases and 4 bases, there was a span of 17 bases. The CDR3, as DNA: TGCAGTGCTAGAGATCCCACCGCGGAAGGGGCAGATACGCAGTATTTT. Translation: CSARDPTAEGADTQYF.

The rearrangement links TRBV20-1 to TRBJ2-7; a weak D match, TRBD1 (6 bases). The CDR3 extends over 15 amino acids. The germline V gene encodes CDR1 DFQATT and CDR2 SNEGSKA (reference sequence). Trimming pared 6 bases from V and 5 bases from J, leaving 23 bases between. CDR3 loop: CSARDTGERENEQYF. CDR3 nucleotides: TGCAGTGCCCGGGACACGGGTGAGAGGGAGAACGAGCAGTACTTC.

This clonotype was seen a handful of times. The gene calls are TRBV6-1 and TRBJ1-2; TRBD1 matches at 7 bases. The CDR3 consists of 13 residues. Germline V CDR1 and CDR2: MNHNS, SASEGT. Trimming cost V 6 bases and J 7 bases; bases outside gene matches: 8. The CDR3, as DNA: TGTGCCAGCAGCCAGGGGGGTGCTGTTGGCTACACCTTC. This encodes CASSQGGAVGYTF.

This clonotype was counted at least ten times. CDR3 amino acids: CASSLQRGSGGYTF. In nucleotides, the CDR3 is TGTGCCAGCAGCTTACAAAGGGGTTCGGGTGGCTACACCTTC. This chain joins TRBV7-2 and TRBJ1-2; a possible D gene is TRBD1 (5 bases). V shed 2 bases and J shed 7 bases, with 14 bases lying between them. CDR3 size: 14 residues. Germline V gene data show CDR1 as SGHTA and CDR2 as FQGNSA.

This clonotype has just a few counts. V usage is TRBV28 and J usage is TRBJ2-4; D may be TRBD1 (6 bases). The CDR3 loop spans 14 amino acids. The ends were cut back, 5 bases at V and 9 bases at J, with 17 bases in the middle. The germline V gene encodes CDR1 MDHEN and CDR2 SYDVKM. The CDR3 region has the DNA TGTGCCAGCAGTCCCCCCCACAGGGACGGCATTCAGTACTTC. It is translated as CASSPPHRDGIQYF.

The chain carries TRBV5-1 and TRBJ2-3, with D maybe TRBD2 (5 bases). Looked up from germline, CDR1 is SGHRS and CDR2 is YFSETQ. The V end was cut by 7 bases, the J end by 2 bases, with 8 bases between. The CDR3 is 12 amino acids. Here the CDR3 DNA reads TGCGCCAGCGGCGGGTACACAGATACGCAGTATTTT. Its protein product is CASGGYTDTQYF.

The V call is TRBV6-2 or TRBV6-3, the J call TRBJ1-5; 7 nucleotides line up with TRBD1. This CDR3 comprises 14 residues. J was trimmed by 2 bases and V by 8 bases; bases with no gene match: 6. Germline CDR1 MNHEY, CDR2 SVGEGT. CDR3 region: CASCRQGGNQPQHF. In DNA form, the CDR3 reads TGTGCCAGCTGTCGACAGGGCGGCAATCAGCCCCAGCATTTT.

This clonotype was counted at least ten times. The chain is built from TRBV6-1 and TRBJ1-5; 12 nucleotides agree with TRBD1. The CDR3 loop spans 17 amino acids. The V gene's germline CDR1 is MNHNS and CDR2 SASEGT. V lost 6 bases to trimming and J lost 6 bases; unmatched junction nucleotides: 12. CDR3 DNA: TGTGCCAGCAGAGCCCGGGACAGGGGGCCCCCCGGTCAGCCCCAGCATTTT. This codes for CASRARDRGPPGQPQHF.

This sequence joins TRBV25-1 and TRBJ2-5; D might be TRBD2 (6 bases). Trimming shortened V by 1 base and J by 2 bases, and 8 bases separated the two germline ends. The germline gives CDR1 MGHDK, CDR2 SYGVNS. CDR3 length: 14 residues. Here the CDR3 reads CASSEWRGQETQYF. CDR3 nucleotide sequence: TGTGCCAGCAGTGAATGGAGGGGACAAGAGACCCAGTACTTC.